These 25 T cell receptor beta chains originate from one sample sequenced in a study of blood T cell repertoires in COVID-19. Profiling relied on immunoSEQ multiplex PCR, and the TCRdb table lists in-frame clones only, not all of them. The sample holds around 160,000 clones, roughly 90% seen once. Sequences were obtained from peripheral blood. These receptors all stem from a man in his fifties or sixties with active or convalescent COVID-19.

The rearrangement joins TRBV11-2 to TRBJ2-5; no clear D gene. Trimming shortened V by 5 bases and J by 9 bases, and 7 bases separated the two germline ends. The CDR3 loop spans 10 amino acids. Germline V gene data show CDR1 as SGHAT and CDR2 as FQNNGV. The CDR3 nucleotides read TGTGCCAGCAGCGCCCAGGCCCAGTACTTC. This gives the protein CASSAQAQYF.

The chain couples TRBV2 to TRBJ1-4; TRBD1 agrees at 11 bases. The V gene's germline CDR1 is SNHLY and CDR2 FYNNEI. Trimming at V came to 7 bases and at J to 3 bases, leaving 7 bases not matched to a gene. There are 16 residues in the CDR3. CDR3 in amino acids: CASNGQGARANEKLFF. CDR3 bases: TGTGCCAGCAACGGACAGGGGGCGCGGGCTAATGAAAAACTGTTTTTT.

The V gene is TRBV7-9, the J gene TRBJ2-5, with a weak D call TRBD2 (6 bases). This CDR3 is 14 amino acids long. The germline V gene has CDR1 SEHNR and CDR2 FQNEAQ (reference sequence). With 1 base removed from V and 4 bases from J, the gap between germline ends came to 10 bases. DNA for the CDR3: TGTGCCAGCAGCTTAGGCCAGGGACTAGAGACCCAGTACTTC. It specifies CASSLGQGLETQYF.

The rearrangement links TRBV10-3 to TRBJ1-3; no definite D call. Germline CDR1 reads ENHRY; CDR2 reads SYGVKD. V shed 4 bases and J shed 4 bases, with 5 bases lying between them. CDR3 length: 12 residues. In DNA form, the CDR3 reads TGTGCCATCAGTGGCGTCGGAAACACCATATATTTT. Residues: CAISGVGNTIYF.

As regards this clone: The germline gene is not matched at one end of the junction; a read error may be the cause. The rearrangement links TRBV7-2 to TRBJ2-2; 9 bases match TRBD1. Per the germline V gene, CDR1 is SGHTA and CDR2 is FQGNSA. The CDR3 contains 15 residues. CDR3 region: CASSLGDRAVGKLFF. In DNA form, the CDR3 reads TGTGCCAGCAGCTTAGGGGACAGGGCTGTCGGGAAGCTGTTTTTT.

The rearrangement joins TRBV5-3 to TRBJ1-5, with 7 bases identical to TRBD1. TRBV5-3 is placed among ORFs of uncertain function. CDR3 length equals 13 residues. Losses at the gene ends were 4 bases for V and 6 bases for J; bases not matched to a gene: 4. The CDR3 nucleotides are TGTGCCAGAAGCAAGACAGGGTTTCAGCCCCAGCATTTT. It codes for CARSKTGFQPQHF.

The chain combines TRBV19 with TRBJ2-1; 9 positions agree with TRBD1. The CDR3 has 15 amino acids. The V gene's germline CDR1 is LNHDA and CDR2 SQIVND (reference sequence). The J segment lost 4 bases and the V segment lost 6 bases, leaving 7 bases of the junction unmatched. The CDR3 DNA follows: TGTGCCAGTAGCGACACAGGGGGCATTTACAATGAGCAGTTCTTC. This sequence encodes CASSDTGGIYNEQFF.

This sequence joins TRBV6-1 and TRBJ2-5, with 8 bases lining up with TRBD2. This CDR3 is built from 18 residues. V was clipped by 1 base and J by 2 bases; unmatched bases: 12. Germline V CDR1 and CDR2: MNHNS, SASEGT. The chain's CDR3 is CASSEESQAGGGQETQYF. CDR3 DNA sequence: TGTGCCAGCAGTGAAGAAAGCCAGGCGGGAGGAGGTCAAGAGACCCAGTACTTC.

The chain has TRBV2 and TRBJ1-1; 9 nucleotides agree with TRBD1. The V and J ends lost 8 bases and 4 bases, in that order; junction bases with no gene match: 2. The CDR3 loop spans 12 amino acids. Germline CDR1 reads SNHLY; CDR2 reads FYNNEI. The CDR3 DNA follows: TGTGCCAGCTGGGACAGGGTCACTGAAGCTTTCTTT. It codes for CASWDRVTEAFF.

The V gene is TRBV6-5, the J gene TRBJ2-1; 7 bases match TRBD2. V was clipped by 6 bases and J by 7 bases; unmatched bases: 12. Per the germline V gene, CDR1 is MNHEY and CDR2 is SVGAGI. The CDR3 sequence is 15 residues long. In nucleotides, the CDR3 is TGTGCCAGCAGAGACCCTGGGACTATACGAAATGAGCAGTTCTTC. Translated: CASRDPGTIRNEQFF.

The CDR3 sequence is CASSQGALSAYEQYF. The CDR3 DNA follows: TGTGCCAGCAGCCAAGGCGCCTTAAGTGCCTACGAGCAGTACTTC. The chain joins TRBV4-2 to TRBJ2-7; D is unresolved. This CDR3 region has 15 residues. The germline V and J ends were trimmed by 1 base and 2 bases, with 12 bases remaining between them. Germline V gene sequence: CDR1 LGHNA, CDR2 YNFKEQ.

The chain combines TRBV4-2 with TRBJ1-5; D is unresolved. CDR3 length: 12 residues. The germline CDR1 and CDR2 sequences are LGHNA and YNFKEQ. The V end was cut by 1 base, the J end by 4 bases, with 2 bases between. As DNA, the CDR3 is TGTGCCAGCAGCCAAGCTAATCAGCCCCAGCATTTT. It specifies CASSQANQPQHF.

The CDR3 DNA is TGTGCCAGCAGCACCGACGGACGAGGGTACACCTTC. This translates into CASSTDGRGYTF. The chain couples TRBV13 to TRBJ1-2, with D unclear. The ends were cut back, 5 bases at V and 11 bases at J, with 15 bases in the middle. The germline gives CDR1 PRHDT, CDR2 FYEKMQ (reference sequence). This CDR3 contains 12 residues.

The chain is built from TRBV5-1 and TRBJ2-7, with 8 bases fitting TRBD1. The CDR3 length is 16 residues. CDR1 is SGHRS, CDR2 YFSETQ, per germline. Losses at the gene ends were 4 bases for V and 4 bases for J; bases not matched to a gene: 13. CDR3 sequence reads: CASSGFTRDRLYEQYF. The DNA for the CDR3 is TGCGCCAGCAGCGGCTTTACCCGGGACAGGTTGTACGAGCAGTACTTC.

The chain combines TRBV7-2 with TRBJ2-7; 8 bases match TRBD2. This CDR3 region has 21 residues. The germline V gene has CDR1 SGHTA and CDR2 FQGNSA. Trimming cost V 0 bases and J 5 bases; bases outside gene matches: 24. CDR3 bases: TGTGCCAGCAGCTTAGCTCGGAGGGGGAATCTAGCGGGTAGGCCCGGCCACGAGCAGTACTTC. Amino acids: CASSLARRGNLAGRPGHEQYF.

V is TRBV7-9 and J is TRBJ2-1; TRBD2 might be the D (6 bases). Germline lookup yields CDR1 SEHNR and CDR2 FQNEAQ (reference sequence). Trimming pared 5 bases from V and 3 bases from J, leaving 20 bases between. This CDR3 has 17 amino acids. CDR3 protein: CASSPGGWRDLYNEQFF. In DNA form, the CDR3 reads TGTGCCAGCAGCCCCGGTGGGTGGAGGGATCTCTACAATGAGCAGTTCTTC.

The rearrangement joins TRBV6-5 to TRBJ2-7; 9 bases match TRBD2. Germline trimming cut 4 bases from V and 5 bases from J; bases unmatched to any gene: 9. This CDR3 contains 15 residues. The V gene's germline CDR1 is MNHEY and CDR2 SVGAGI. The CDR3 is CASSWDGTSLDEQYF. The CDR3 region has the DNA TGTGCCAGCAGTTGGGACGGGACTAGCTTAGACGAGCAGTACTTC.

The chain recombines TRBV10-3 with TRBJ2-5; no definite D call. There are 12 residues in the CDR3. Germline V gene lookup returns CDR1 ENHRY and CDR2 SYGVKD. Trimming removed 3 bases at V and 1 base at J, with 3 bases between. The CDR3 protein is CAISDLQETQYF. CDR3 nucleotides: TGTGCCATCAGTGATCTCCAAGAGACCCAGTACTTC.

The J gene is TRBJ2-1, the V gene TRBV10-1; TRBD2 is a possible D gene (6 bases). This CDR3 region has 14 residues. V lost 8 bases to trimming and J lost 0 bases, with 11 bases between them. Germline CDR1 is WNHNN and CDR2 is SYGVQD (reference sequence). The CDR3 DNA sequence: TGCGCCAGCCTACAGCGGGCCTCCTACAATGAGCAGTTCTTC. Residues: CASLQRASYNEQFF.

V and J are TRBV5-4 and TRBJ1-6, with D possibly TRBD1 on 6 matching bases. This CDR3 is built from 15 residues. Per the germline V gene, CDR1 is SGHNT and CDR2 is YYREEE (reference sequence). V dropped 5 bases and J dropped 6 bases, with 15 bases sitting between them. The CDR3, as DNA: TGTGCCAGCAGGCGGACAGCGGGGGTTAATTCACCCCTCCACTTT. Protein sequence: CASRRTAGVNSPLHF.

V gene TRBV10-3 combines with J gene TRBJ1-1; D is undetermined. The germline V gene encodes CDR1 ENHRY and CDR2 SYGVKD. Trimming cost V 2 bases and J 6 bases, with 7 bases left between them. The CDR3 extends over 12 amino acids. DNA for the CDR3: TGTGCCATCAGTGAGAACTCCCCTGAAGCTTTCTTT. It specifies CAISENSPEAFF.

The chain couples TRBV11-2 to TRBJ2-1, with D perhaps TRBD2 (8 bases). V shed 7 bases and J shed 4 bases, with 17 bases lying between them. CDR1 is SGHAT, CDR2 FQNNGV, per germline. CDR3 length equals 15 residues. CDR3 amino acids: CASTRGGGGYNEQFF. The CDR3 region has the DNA TGTGCCAGCACCCGAGGGGGCGGGGGGTACAATGAGCAGTTCTTC.

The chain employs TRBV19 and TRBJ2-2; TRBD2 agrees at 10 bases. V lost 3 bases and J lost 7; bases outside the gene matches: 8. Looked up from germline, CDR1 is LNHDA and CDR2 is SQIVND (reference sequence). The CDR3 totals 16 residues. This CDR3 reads CASSILGLARGGELFF. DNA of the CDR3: TGTGCCAGTAGTATCCTGGGACTAGCGAGGGGCGGGGAGCTGTTTTTT.

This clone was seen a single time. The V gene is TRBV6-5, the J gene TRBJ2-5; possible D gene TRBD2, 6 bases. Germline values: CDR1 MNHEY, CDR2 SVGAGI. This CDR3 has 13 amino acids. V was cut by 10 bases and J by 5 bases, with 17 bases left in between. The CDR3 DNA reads TGTGCCACACTACCCAGCGGGCGGGAGACCCAGTACTTC. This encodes CATLPSGRETQYF.

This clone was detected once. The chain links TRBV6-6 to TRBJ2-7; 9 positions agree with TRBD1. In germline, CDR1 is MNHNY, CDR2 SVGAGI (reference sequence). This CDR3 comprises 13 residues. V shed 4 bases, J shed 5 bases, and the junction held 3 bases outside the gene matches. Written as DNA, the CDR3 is TGTGCCAGCAGTTCCACAGGGGGCAACGAGCAGTACTTC. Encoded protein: CASSSTGGNEQYF.